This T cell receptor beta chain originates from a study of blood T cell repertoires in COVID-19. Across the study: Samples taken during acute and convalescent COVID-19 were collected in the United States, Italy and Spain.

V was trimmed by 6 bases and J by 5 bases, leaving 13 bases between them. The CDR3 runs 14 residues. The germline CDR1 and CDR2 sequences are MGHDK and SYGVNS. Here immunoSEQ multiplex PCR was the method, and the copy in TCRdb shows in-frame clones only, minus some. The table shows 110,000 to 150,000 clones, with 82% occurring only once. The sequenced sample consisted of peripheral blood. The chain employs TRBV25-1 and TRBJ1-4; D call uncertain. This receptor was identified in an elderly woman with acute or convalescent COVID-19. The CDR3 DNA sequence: TGTGCCAGCAGGGAGGGAGTTAGAAATGAAAAACTGTTTTTT. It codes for CASREGVRNEKLFF.